These T cell receptor beta chains were read from a single sample in a study of human T cells and chemical hapten exposure. TCRdb reprocessed the RACE reads with MiXCR, giving one entry per CDR3 protein. The sample includes under 400,000 distinct CDR3 sequences, 4.5% to 5.5% of them seen just once. Sample: whole blood, taken in connection with sensitization to the hapten diphenylcyclopropenone (DPC). The receptors come from a woman aged 50 to 60 with alopecia areata. Some clones in this sample may be carry-over from other donors' samples. The CDR3 runs from the conserved cysteine through the conserved F or W.

J gene | V gene | CDR3 protein
TRBJ1-2 | TRBV25-1 | CASSEYGTANYGYTF
TRBJ1-3 | TRBV30 | CAWSRTGKSGNTIYF
TRBJ1-4 | TRBV12-3/TRBV12-4 | CASSSTGEFEKLFF
TRBJ2-5 | TRBV11-2 | CASSPRGTLQETQYF
TRBJ1-2 | TRBV7-2 | CASSERGRTGAGYTF
TRBJ1-4 | TRBV12-3/TRBV12-4 | CASSLEGRGEKLFF
TRBJ2-3 | TRBV28 | CASITSQSTDTQYF
TRBJ1-5 | TRBV18 | CASSPTGTGLVSNQPQHF
TRBJ1-5 | TRBV6-5 | CASSSVRNQPQHF
TRBJ2-1 | TRBV11-3 | CASSFTGTRVNEQFF
TRBJ2-7 | TRBV28 | CASSFSGDLFEQYF
TRBJ1-6 | TRBV10-2 | CASSSEGDSPLHF